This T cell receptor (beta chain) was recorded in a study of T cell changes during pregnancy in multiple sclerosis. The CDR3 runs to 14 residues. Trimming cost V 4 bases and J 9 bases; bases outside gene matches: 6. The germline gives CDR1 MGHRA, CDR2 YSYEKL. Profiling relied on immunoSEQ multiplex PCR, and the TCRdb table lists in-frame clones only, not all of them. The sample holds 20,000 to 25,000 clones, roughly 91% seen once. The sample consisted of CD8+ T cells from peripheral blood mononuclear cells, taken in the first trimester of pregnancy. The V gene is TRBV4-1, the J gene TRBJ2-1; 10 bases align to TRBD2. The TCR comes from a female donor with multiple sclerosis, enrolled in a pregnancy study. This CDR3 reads CASSLKVAGGEQFF. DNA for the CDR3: TGCGCCAGCAGCCTCAAAGTAGCGGGAGGTGAGCAGTTCTTC.